This TCR beta chain is drawn from a study of T-cell reconstitution after alpha-beta-depleted transplantation in children. This clonotype was recorded a few times. Germline V gene data show CDR1 as SGHDN and CDR2 as FVKESK. The V gene lost 3 bases and the J gene lost 1 base, with 6 bases spanning the gap. CDR3 size: 13 residues. Unique molecular identifiers were incorporated into the prepared TCRbeta library. A single record per CDR3 protein comes from TCRdb applying MiXCR to the PCR reads. This table has about 420,000 distinct CDR3 sequences, about 11% appearing once. The rearrangement links TRBV14 to TRBJ1-1; no reliable D call. The sequencing here drew on PBMCs from the stem cell graft donor, taken from the stem cell graft. The clonotype originates from a human donor who donated a stem cell graft to a child with acute myeloid leukemia. The CDR3 protein is CASSHRSNTEAFF. The DNA of the CDR3 is TGTGCCAGCAGCCATCGGTCGAACACTGAAGCTTTCTTT.